This T cell receptor beta chain is from a study of molecular identifiers for immune sequencing clone quantification. Study information: In replicates, the authors split RNA from roughly 20,000 or 100,000 naive CD8 cells five ways and sequenced four. Broader study findings: In cases of identical TCR molecules sharing a barcode, highly expanded clone sizes could be underestimated. In naive cells, clones above 20 RNA copies held under 1% of molecules, whereas in effector cells they held over 98%.

One entry per CDR3 protein, called by TCRdb with MiXCR from the PCR reads. Of 15,000 to 20,000 distinct CDR3 sequences in the sample, 20% to 25% were seen once. A CD8+CD4-CCR7+CD45RA+ phenotype served as the sorting definition for naive CD8 T cells. V was clipped by 6 bases and J by 2 bases, with 14 bases between them. Germline V gene lookup returns CDR1 MDHEN and CDR2 SYDVKM. The CDR3 sequence is 14 residues long. The table lists this clonotype with a few counts. Its antigen is not identified. The V call is TRBV28, the J call TRBJ2-7; D perhaps matches TRBD1 (5 bases). Sample: naive CD8+ T cells from blood, with Jurkat cell RNA spiked in. Subset meaning: FACS-sorted CD8+CD4-CCR7+CD45RA+ naive T cells. The TCR originated in a human donor in good health. Some libraries in this study had Jurkat cell RNA spiked in. The CDR3 region is CASRQASVPYEQYF. CDR3 DNA: TGTGCCAGCAGACAGGCATCGGTTCCCTACGAGCAGTACTTC.